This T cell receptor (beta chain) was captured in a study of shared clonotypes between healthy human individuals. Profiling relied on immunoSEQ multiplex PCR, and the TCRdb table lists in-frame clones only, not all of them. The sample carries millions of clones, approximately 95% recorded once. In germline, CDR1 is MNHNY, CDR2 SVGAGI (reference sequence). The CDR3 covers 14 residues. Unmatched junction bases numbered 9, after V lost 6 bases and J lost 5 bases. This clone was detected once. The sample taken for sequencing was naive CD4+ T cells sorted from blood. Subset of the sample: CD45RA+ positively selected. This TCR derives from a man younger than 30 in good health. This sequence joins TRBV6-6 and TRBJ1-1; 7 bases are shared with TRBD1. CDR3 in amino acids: CASRREGGWTEAFF. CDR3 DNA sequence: TGTGCCAGCAGGAGGGAAGGGGGCTGGACTGAAGCTTTCTTT.